The present TCR beta chain was sequenced within a study of blood T cells in healthy people across ages. Points from the study as a whole: It was not known whether donors were CMV positive (a possible confounder of expanded clonotype changes). With age, beta diversity per million T cells declined roughly linearly, significantly by approximately 41.

The J segment lost 4 bases and the V segment lost 0 bases, leaving 5 bases of the junction unmatched. The germline V gene has CDR1 SGHDN and CDR2 FVKESK. The CDR3 is 15 residues long. Approximately 10 milliliters of peripheral blood were drawn from each donor into EDTA-treated tubes. This clonotype appeared a few times. Its antigen is unidentified. For the second PCR, which ran for about 6 to 11 cycles, a sample-barcoded 5' primer and a J-beta primer mix were used. Unique molecular identifiers of 12 random nucleotides labeled each cDNA. TCRdb called the 5' RACE reads again in MiXCR, with one record for every CDR3 protein. The sample has about 1.4 million distinct CDR3 sequences; 59% are singletons.

The clonotype originates from a young man in good health. Sequenced sample: blood. This chain uses TRBV14 with TRBJ2-5; 7 nucleotides agree with TRBD2. The CDR3: CASSQEVVAGETQYF. In DNA form, the CDR3 reads TGTGCCAGCAGCCAAGAAGTGGTAGCGGGAGAGACCCAGTACTTC.